This T cell receptor (beta chain) was documented in a study of T cell repertoires in cytomegalovirus infection. One entry per CDR3 protein results from TCRdb running MiXCR on the reads. The repertoire holds 130,000 or so distinct CDR3 sequences, with roughly 6.5% as singletons. Notes on the study in general: HLA-C-restricted CMV-specific TCR beta clonotypes prevailed in the ex vivo response. Based on cumulative public TCR beta family frequency, carriers of CMV plus the relevant HLA were identified.

Many counts were recorded for this clonotype. No antigen is known for it. V gave up 1 base and J gave up 8 bases, with 14 bases separating them. CDR3 length equals 15 residues. Germline CDR1 reads SGHTA; CDR2 reads FQGNSA. The sequenced material came from PBMCs. V gene TRBV7-2 combines with J gene TRBJ1-4, with D possibly matching TRBD1 (5 bases). The TCR comes from a human donor in good health (CMV status not recorded). Some clones in this sample may be carry-over from other donors' samples. CDR3 in amino acids: CASSLGFGQGEKLFF. CDR3 in DNA: TGTGCCAGCAGCTTAGGATTTGGGCAGGGAGAAAAACTGTTTTTT.